This T cell receptor (beta chain) was captured by sequencing in a study of T-cell reconstitution after alpha-beta-depleted transplantation in children. Many counts were recorded for this clonotype. The antigen remains undetermined. Whole-study results and caveats: Reported findings indicate that, about two months after transplant, alpha-beta T cells came from several hundred expanded clones, which were derived from non-depleted graft cells.

Trimming took 0 bases from V and 0 from J, leaving 4 bases between them. Germline values: CDR1 SGHRS, CDR2 YFSETQ. The CDR3 loop spans 13 amino acids. TCRbeta library construction was performed incorporating unique molecular identifiers. TCRdb independently ran MiXCR on the PCR reads; one entry per CDR3 protein. The profile shows 450,000 to 600,000 distinct CDR3 sequences, about 11% of them singletons. The specimen was PBMCs, collected before TCRalphabeta/CD19-depleted stem cell transplant. The TCR was taken from a child younger than 10 with inherited bone marrow failure, due to receive a stem cell transplant. The chain links TRBV5-1 to TRBJ2-7; D unresolved. The CDR3 nucleotides are TGCGCCAGCAGCTTGGGGTACTCCTACGAGCAGTACTTC. Protein product: CASSLGYSYEQYF.